The next 23 T cell receptor beta chains were all read from a single sample in a study of cytomegalovirus exposure and HLA in healthy donors. Profiled with immunoSEQ multiplex PCR; TCRdb holds only in-frame clones, not every one. Altogether about 110,000 clones are present, approximately 89% being singletons, with the ten largest covering under 2%. The sequenced sample was PBMCs. The origin of the receptors is a woman under 30 in good health and CMV-seronegative.

The chain is built from TRBV6-5 and TRBJ2-5; 7 bases match TRBD2. Looked up from germline, CDR1 is MNHEY and CDR2 is SVGAGI. V lost 8 bases, J lost 5 bases, and 8 bases stayed unmatched. The CDR3 spans 13 residues. CDR3 sequence: CASGEGPGETQYF. CDR3 in DNA: TGTGCCAGCGGGGAGGGCCCGGGGGAGACCCAGTACTTC.

The chain combines TRBV9 with TRBJ2-6; 9 bases are a match to TRBD1. From germline, CDR1 is SGDLS and CDR2 YYNGEE. This CDR3 contains 18 residues. After removal of 4 bases from V and 1 base from J, the junction contained 9 bases not matched to a gene. In DNA, the CDR3 is TGTGCCAGCAGCCCCGACAGGGGGTCCAAATCTGGGGCCAACGTCCTGACTTTC. Its protein is CASSPDRGSKSGANVLTF.

This CDR3 is CATSRPPTDTQYF. CDR3 bases: TGTGCCACCTCGAGGCCGCCCACAGATACGCAGTATTTT. This rearrangement joins TRBV27 to TRBJ2-3; D remains ambiguous. Deletions cut 10 bases from V and 2 bases from J, with 13 bases between. The CDR3 contains 13 residues. Germline CDR1 is MNHEY and CDR2 is SMNVEV (reference sequence).

This clone was observed a single time. This sequence joins TRBV7-2 and TRBJ2-3, with 8 bases fitting TRBD2. V lost 1 base and J lost 5; bases outside the gene matches: 5. Per germline, CDR1 SGHTA and CDR2 FQGNSA. The CDR3 spans 15 residues. CDR3 loop: CASSLGGGPRDTQYF. Written as DNA, the CDR3 is TGTGCCAGCAGCTTAGGCGGGGGGCCAAGAGATACGCAGTATTTT. Drawing the rest from reference TRBV7-2 and TRBJ2-3, the complete variable domain is GAGVSQSPSNKVTEKGKDVELRCDPISGHTALYWYRQSLGQGLEFLIYFQGNSAPDKSGLPSDRFSAERTGGSVSTLTIQRTQQEDSAVYLCASSLGGGPRDTQYFGPGTRLTVL.

The CDR3 loop reads CASSLSQLNEKLFF. The CDR3 DNA is TGTGCCAGCAGTTTATCACAGCTTAATGAAAAACTGTTTTTT. The J gene is TRBJ1-4, the V gene TRBV28; D gene ambiguous. Trimming took off 1 base at V and 4 bases at J, with 7 bases between the two ends. This CDR3 region has 14 residues. Germline CDR1 and CDR2: MDHEN and SYDVKM.

This sequence joins TRBV7-2 and TRBJ2-3, with D hard to call. V lost 6 bases, J lost 5 bases, and 9 bases lay in between. The CDR3 totals 12 residues. Germline V lookup: CDR1 SGHTA, CDR2 FQGNSA. For the CDR3, the DNA is TGTGCCAGCAGTTCGTCGGGAGATACGCAGTATTTT. Residues: CASSSSGDTQYF.

V gene TRBV19 combines with J gene TRBJ1-3; D is unresolved. This CDR3 has 14 amino acids. V lost 6 bases to trimming and J lost 0 bases, with 9 bases between them. Germline CDR1 reads LNHDA; CDR2 reads SQIVND (reference sequence). CDR3: CASSGTVSGNTIYF. The CDR3 DNA reads as TGTGCCAGTAGCGGTACGGTCTCTGGAAACACCATATATTTT.

The chain has TRBV27 and TRBJ1-1, with D tentatively TRBD1 (5 bases). Germline V CDR1 and CDR2: MNHEY, SMNVEV (reference sequence). Trimming left V 5 bases short and J 7 bases short, with 14 bases between. The CDR3 is 13 amino acids. The CDR3 loop is CASSLTERFEAFF. The CDR3 bases are TGTGCCAGCAGTCTGACAGAACGGTTTGAAGCTTTCTTT.

The chain carries TRBV28 and TRBJ1-5; D remains unclear. V was clipped by 6 bases and J by 5 bases, with 11 bases between them. The germline V gene encodes CDR1 MDHEN and CDR2 SYDVKM. The CDR3 loop spans 13 amino acids. The CDR3 loop is CASSLGWDQPQHF. DNA for the CDR3: TGTGCCAGCAGCCTAGGATGGGATCAGCCCCAGCATTTT.

This clone has just a few counts. The chain joins TRBV5-5 to TRBJ1-6; unclear D gene. Between the trimmed V and J ends, which lost 0 bases and 12 bases, there was a span of 16 bases. Germline CDR1 SGHKS, CDR2 YYEKEE (reference sequence). CDR3 length: 15 residues. Written as DNA, the CDR3 is TGTGCCAGCAGCTTGGCCGGGTCGCGGATCCAACCCCTCCACTTT. Protein: CASSLAGSRIQPLHF.

The chain employs TRBV9 and TRBJ1-6; a possible D gene is TRBD1 (5 bases). Trimming shortened V by 2 bases and J by 10 bases, and 13 bases separated the two germline ends. The CDR3 has 14 amino acids. Germline V CDR1 and CDR2: SGDLS, YYNGEE. The CDR3 nucleotides are TGTGCCAGCAGCGTTGCCGGGAGGGGCTCACCCCTCCACTTT. Its protein is CASSVAGRGSPLHF.

This chain joins TRBV4-3 and TRBJ1-1; D is undetermined. This CDR3 region has 13 residues. Germline V gene data show CDR1 as LGHNA and CDR2 as YSLEER. Trimming removed 5 bases from V and 2 bases from J, with 9 bases in between. The CDR3 sequence is CASSVAGNTEAFF. In DNA, the CDR3 is TGCGCCAGCAGCGTCGCGGGCAACACTGAAGCTTTCTTT.

The chain employs TRBV19 and TRBJ1-5, with a possible D match to TRBD1 (6 bases). Per the germline V gene, CDR1 is LNHDA and CDR2 is SQIVND (reference sequence). The V end was cut by 2 bases, the J end by 5 bases, with 13 bases between. The CDR3 extends over 15 amino acids. Here the CDR3 DNA reads TGTGCCAGTAGTATAAGGGAGAAGGGGGATCAGCCCCAGCATTTT. It specifies CASSIREKGDQPQHF. The full variable domain, with the rest looked up from reference TRBV19 and TRBJ1-5, is DGGITQSPKYLFRKEGQNVTLSCEQNLNHDAMYWYRQDPGQGLRLIYYSQIVNDFQKGDIAEGYSVSREKKESFPLTVTSAQKNPTAFYLCASSIREKGDQPQHFGDGTRLSIL.

This chain joins TRBV29-1 and TRBJ2-3; 8 bases fit TRBD2. CDR1 and CDR2 (germline): SQVTM, ANQGSEA. After removal of 8 bases from V and 1 base from J, the junction contained 11 bases not matched to a gene. This CDR3 region has 15 residues. This CDR3 reads CSPTNVRGGTDTQYF. CDR3 bases: TGCAGCCCAACAAATGTGCGGGGGGGCACAGATACGCAGTATTTT.

The chain couples TRBV4-2 to TRBJ2-2; D remains unclear. Germline V gene sequence: CDR1 LGHNA, CDR2 YNFKEQ. V shed 0 bases and J shed 1 base, with 9 bases lying between them. This CDR3 is built from 16 residues. The CDR3 here is CASSQDTPGNTGELFF. CDR3 nucleotides: TGTGCCAGCAGCCAAGACACCCCCGGGAACACCGGGGAGCTGTTTTTT.

The chain combines TRBV7-3 with TRBJ2-3, with 9 positions matching TRBD1. Germline CDR1 is SGHTA and CDR2 is FQGTGA. There are 17 residues in the CDR3. V lost 0 bases to trimming and J lost 0 bases; unmatched junction nucleotides: 4. In nucleotides, the CDR3 is TGTGCCAGCAGCTTAACCGGGGACAGGGAGAGCACAGATACGCAGTATTTT. This sequence encodes CASSLTGDRESTDTQYF. Drawing the rest from reference TRBV7-3 and TRBJ2-3, the complete variable domain is GAGVSQTPSNKVTEKGKYVELRCDPISGHTALYWYRQSLGQGPEFLIYFQGTGAADDSGLPNDRFFAVRPEGSVSTLKIQRTERGDSAVYLCASSLTGDRESTDTQYFGPGTRLTVL.

This chain joins TRBV7-6 and TRBJ2-7; D might be TRBD2 (5 bases). This CDR3 is built from 15 residues. Trimming removed 4 bases at V and 6 bases at J, with 19 bases between. In germline, CDR1 is SGHVS, CDR2 FNYEAQ. The CDR3 loop is CASSSQEFDYGEQYF. The CDR3 DNA reads TGTGCCAGCAGCTCGCAGGAATTCGACTATGGCGAGCAGTACTTC.

The V and J genes are TRBV4-3 and TRBJ2-3; D unresolved. Between the trimmed V and J ends, which lost 4 bases and 4 bases, there was a span of 12 bases. Germline V gene data show CDR1 as LGHNA and CDR2 as YSLEER. The CDR3 sequence is 14 residues long. CDR3: CASSPMVEADTQYF. CDR3 nucleotide sequence: TGCGCCAGCAGCCCTATGGTTGAGGCAGATACGCAGTATTTT.

V gene TRBV6-6 combines with J gene TRBJ1-2; 8 nucleotides agree with TRBD1. Germline CDR1 and CDR2: MNHNY and SVGAGI (reference sequence). J gave up 6 bases and V 5 bases, and 11 bases lay outside the gene matches. The CDR3 contains 15 residues. In DNA form, the CDR3 reads TGTGCCAGCAGTGACCCCAGGGGGCTAGACCATGGCTACACCTTC. This codes for CASSDPRGLDHGYTF.

This clone was seen just once. V gene TRBV19 combines with J gene TRBJ1-2; 8 nucleotides match TRBD1. Germline trimming cut 3 bases from V and 4 bases from J; bases unmatched to any gene: 7. Germline V gene sequence: CDR1 LNHDA, CDR2 SQIVND (reference sequence). The CDR3 length is 15 residues. CDR3 coding DNA: TGTGCCAGTAGTATCGGACAGGGAAGGATCTATGGCTACACCTTC. Protein: CASSIGQGRIYGYTF.

The rearrangement joins TRBV7-9 to TRBJ1-4, with 8 positions matching TRBD1. V lost 4 bases, J lost 8 bases, and 9 bases stayed unmatched. Germline V gene lookup returns CDR1 SEHNR and CDR2 FQNEAQ (reference sequence). This CDR3 spans 15 amino acids. Here the CDR3 reads CASSSLGQGIEKLFF. For the CDR3, the DNA is TGTGCCAGCAGCTCCCTCGGACAGGGCATAGAAAAACTGTTTTTT.

This rearrangement joins TRBV2 to TRBJ2-1, with D maybe TRBD1 (5 bases). CDR3 length: 15 amino acids. V lost 9 bases and J 5 bases, leaving 20 bases between the germline ends. Germline V gene sequence: CDR1 SNHLY, CDR2 FYNNEI. CDR3 DNA sequence: TGTGCCAGTTACGGCAGGGATCAGGACAACAATGAGCAGTTCTTC. Translation gives CASYGRDQDNNEQFF.

This chain links TRBV2 with TRBJ2-5, with D uncertain. Deletions cut 2 bases from V and 2 bases from J, with 9 bases between. The germline gives CDR1 SNHLY, CDR2 FYNNEI. CDR3 length equals 14 residues. The CDR3 bases are TGTGCCAGCAGTGAATGGGCAAAACAAGAGACCCAGTACTTC. It is translated as CASSEWAKQETQYF. Filled out from reference TRBV2 and TRBJ2-5, the complete variable domain reads EPEVTQTPSHQVTQMGQEVILRCVPISNHLYFYWYRQILGQKVEFLVSFYNNEISEKSEIFDDQFSVERPDGSNFTLKIRSTKLEDSAMYFCASSEWAKQETQYFGPGTRLLVL.